The 6 T cell receptor beta chains listed next were all sequenced from one sample in a study of blood T cell repertoires in COVID-19. Libraries were prepared by immunoSEQ multiplex PCR; TCRdb keeps only in-frame clonotypes and omits some of them. This table has 250,000 or so clones, 70% to 90% appearing once. Material for sequencing was PBMCs or T cells enriched from blood (not recorded which). These receptors all come from a woman aged 45-65 years who had been exposed to COVID-19.

The CDR3 loop reads CASSSNQGFSGANVLTF. Here the CDR3 DNA reads TGCGCCAGCTCGTCCAACCAGGGCTTCTCTGGGGCCAACGTCCTGACTTTC. The rearrangement links TRBV5-1 to TRBJ2-6; the D gene is possibly TRBD1 (5 bases). V shed 7 bases and J shed 0 bases, with 17 bases lying between them. In germline, CDR1 is SGHRS, CDR2 YFSETQ. CDR3 length equals 17 residues. The full variable domain, in which reference TRBV5-1 and TRBJ2-6 provide the parts outside the CDR3, is KAGVTQTPRYLIKTRGQQVTLSCSPISGHRSVSWYQQTPGQGLQFLFEYFSETQRNKGNFPGRFSGRQFSNSRSEMNVSTLELGDSALYLCASSSNQGFSGANVLTFGAGSRLTVL.

This clone was recorded many times. The chain links TRBV4-2 to TRBJ2-1, with a weak D call TRBD2 (5 bases). The CDR3 length is 14 residues. Trimming shortened V by 2 bases and J by 5 bases, and 10 bases separated the two germline ends. CDR1 LGHNA and CDR2 YNFKEQ come from the germline V gene. In DNA form, the CDR3 reads TGTGCCAGCAGCCAACAAGAAGCGGACAATGAGCAGTTCTTC. This translates into CASSQQEADNEQFF.

The chain recombines TRBV14 with TRBJ1-6, with no clear D. Looked up from germline, CDR1 is SGHDN and CDR2 is FVKESK. The V and J ends lost 1 base and 7 bases respectively, with 5 bases between them. This CDR3 comprises 13 residues. The CDR3 bases are TGTGCCAGCAGCCAAGTCTTGAATTCACCCCTCCACTTT. Amino acids: CASSQVLNSPLHF.

The chain joins TRBV2 to TRBJ2-1; a possible D gene is TRBD2 (6 bases). The V and J ends lost 4 bases and 14 bases respectively, with 15 bases between them. This CDR3 comprises 12 residues. Germline values: CDR1 SNHLY, CDR2 FYNNEI. This CDR3 reads CASSGDSPQEFF. In nucleotides, the CDR3 is TGTGCCAGCAGTGGGGACTCCCCGCAGGAGTTCTTC. The full variable domain, rest sourced from reference TRBV2 and TRBJ2-1, is EPEVTQTPSHQVTQMGQEVILRCVPISNHLYFYWYRQILGQKVEFLVSFYNNEISEKSEIFDDQFSVERPDGSNFTLKIRSTKLEDSAMYFCASSGDSPQEFFGPGTRLTVL.

This clone showed up just a few times. The rearrangement links TRBV3-1 (or the pseudogene TRBV3-2) to TRBJ2-7, with D unresolved. V was clipped by 1 base and J by 1 base, with 8 bases between them. This CDR3 spans 14 amino acids. Germline CDR1 LGHDT, CDR2 YNNKEL (reference sequence). Here the CDR3 DNA reads TGTGCCAGCAGCCAAGGAGTAGCTTCCTACGAGCAGTACTTC. Translated: CASSQGVASYEQYF.

The CDR3 sequence: CASSQRGGNDEQYF. CDR3 sequence (DNA): TGTGCCAGCAGCCAGAGGGGGGGAAACGACGAGCAGTACTTC. The chain carries TRBV7-3 and TRBJ2-7; possible D gene TRBD2, 7 bases. V lost 5 bases and J lost 5, with 16 bases in between. CDR1 is SGHTA and CDR2 is FQGTGA in the germline V gene. The CDR3 contains 14 residues.